One sample yielded the 25 T cell receptor beta chains listed below, sequenced in a study of CD8+ T cells in alopecia areata. Extraction and reverse transcription of RNA yielded cDNA as the sequencing template. Sequencing used immunoSEQ multiplex PCR; TCRdb keeps in-frame clones, though not all of them. The sample contains about 110,000 clones, 55% to 70% of which appear only once. The sequenced sample consisted of NKG2D-low CD8+ T cells sorted from blood. The receptors shown here come from a human donor with alopecia areata.

V usage is TRBV9 and J usage is TRBJ2-3; D gene unclear. CDR1 is SGDLS and CDR2 is YYNGEE in the germline V gene. The CDR3 is 13 residues long. Trimming took off 2 bases at V and 6 bases at J, with 10 bases between the two ends. CDR3 nucleotide sequence: TGTGCCAGCAGCGTCCTGGGAAGGGATACGCAGTATTTT. It is translated as CASSVLGRDTQYF.

There are a few counts of this clone. An end of the junction does not agree with germline; a read error may underlie this. This CDR3 is also generated by other DNA sequences in the sample. The V call is TRBV19, the J call TRBJ1-1; D is unclear. CDR3 length: 13 amino acids. Germline assignment: CDR1 LNHDA and CDR2 SQIVND (reference sequence). CDR3 residues: CASSIVQYTEAFF. The CDR3 nucleotides are TGTGCCAGTAGCATTGTGCAATACACTGAAGCCTTCTTT.

The V and J genes are TRBV9 and TRBJ1-1, with TRBD1 identical over 7 bases. The ends lost 4 bases at V and 8 bases at J; junction bases unmatched: 11. The CDR3 is made up of 14 amino acids. CDR1 is SGDLS, CDR2 YYNGEE, per germline. In DNA, the CDR3 is TGTGCCAGCAGCCCCCAGGGGGGGGGACCAGAAGCTTTCTTT. Amino acid sequence: CASSPQGGGPEAFF.

The V and J genes are TRBV7-9 and TRBJ2-7; TRBD2 might be the D (5 bases). The CDR3 is 12 residues long. Deletions cut 4 bases from V and 2 bases from J, with 6 bases between. Germline V gene data show CDR1 as SEHNR and CDR2 as FQNEAQ (reference sequence). The CDR3 is CASSYGTYEQYF. CDR3 nucleotides: TGTGCCAGCAGCTACGGGACCTACGAGCAGTACTTC.

The rearrangement links TRBV7-9 to TRBJ2-5, with D unresolved. The CDR3 sequence is 14 residues long. Trimming stripped 1 base from V and 2 bases from J, with 8 bases between. Looked up from germline, CDR1 is SEHNR and CDR2 is FQNEAQ (reference sequence). In nucleotides, the CDR3 is TGTGCCAGCAGCTTAGGTTCGATTCAAGAGACCCAGTACTTC. Amino acid sequence: CASSLGSIQETQYF. Drawing the rest from reference TRBV7-9 and TRBJ2-5, the complete variable domain is DTGVSQNPRHKITKRGQNVTFRCDPISEHNRLYWYRQTLGQGPEFLTYFQNEAQLEKSRLLSDRFSAERPKGSFSTLEIQRTEQGDSAMYLCASSLGSIQETQYFGPGTRLLVL.

In this sample, this clone turned up a few times. The chain is built from TRBV7-9 and TRBJ2-1; weak D call: TRBD1 (6 bases). CDR1 is SEHNR, CDR2 FQNEAQ, per germline (reference sequence). The CDR3 runs 16 residues. The V gene lost 3 bases and the J gene lost 3 bases, with 15 bases spanning the gap. The CDR3 loop reads CASSFSGTWDYNEQFF. The CDR3, as DNA: TGTGCCAGCAGCTTCTCCGGGACATGGGACTACAATGAGCAGTTCTTC.

This clone was observed a single time. V gene TRBV5-1 combines with J gene TRBJ2-7, with 9 bases fitting TRBD1. CDR1 is SGHRS, CDR2 YFSETQ, per germline. CDR3 length: 16 amino acids. Trimming cost V 0 bases and J 0 bases; bases outside gene matches: 4. The CDR3 spells CASSLGPTGGSYEQYF. The CDR3 nucleotides read TGCGCCAGCAGCTTGGGCCCGACAGGGGGCTCCTACGAGCAGTACTTC.

Only a few counts were recorded for this clone. The V call is TRBV13, the J call TRBJ2-7; D call uncertain. Germline V gene lookup returns CDR1 PRHDT and CDR2 FYEKMQ (reference sequence). Trimming left V 4 bases short and J 7 bases short, with 23 bases between. CDR3 length: 16 residues. This chain's CDR3 is CASSSPGQAHPREQYF. The CDR3 DNA reads as TGTGCCAGCAGCTCCCCAGGTCAAGCCCACCCCAGGGAGCAGTACTTC. The whole variable domain, remainder taken from reference TRBV13 and TRBJ2-7, is AAGVIQSPRHLIKEKRETATLKCYPIPRHDTVYWYQQGPGQDPQFLISFYEKMQSDKGSIPDRFSAQQFSDYHSELNMSSLELGDSALYFCASSSPGQAHPREQYFGPGTRLTVT.

A few counts support this clone. In DNA form, the CDR3 reads TGTGCCAGCTCACAGTCTCAGGGCTACGAGCAGTACTTC. Residues: CASSQSQGYEQYF. This rearrangement joins TRBV18 to TRBJ2-7; a weak D match, TRBD1 (5 bases). This CDR3 is built from 13 residues. Trimming took 4 bases from V and 3 from J, leaving 10 bases between them. The germline V gene encodes CDR1 KGHSH and CDR2 LQKENI. Full variable domain (rest looked up from reference TRBV18 and TRBJ2-7): NAGVMQNPRHLVRRRGQEARLRCSPMKGHSHVYWYRQLPEEGLKFMVYLQKENIIDESGMPKERFSAEFPKEGPSILRIQQVVRGDSAAYFCASSQSQGYEQYFGPGTRLTVT.

In this sample, this clone turned up a few times. The chain combines TRBV19 with TRBJ2-7; a weak D match, TRBD1 (6 bases). This CDR3 comprises 14 residues. Per germline, CDR1 LNHDA and CDR2 SQIVND (reference sequence). Trimming cost V 2 bases and J 2 bases, with 10 bases left between them. As DNA, the CDR3 is TGTGCCAGTAGTATAATAGGACAGCCCTACGAGCAGTACTTC. Its translation: CASSIIGQPYEQYF.

V gene TRBV7-3 combines with J gene TRBJ2-5, with a tentative D call TRBD2 (7 bases). V gave up 5 bases and J gave up 2 bases, with 15 bases separating them. The CDR3 contains 15 residues. CDR1 SGHTA and CDR2 FQGTGA come from the germline V gene. The CDR3 nucleotides are TGTGCCAGCAGCAAACAGGGAGGGGGTCAAGAGACCCAGTACTTC. Protein: CASSKQGGGQETQYF.

Only a few counts were recorded for this clone. The J gene is TRBJ1-4, the V gene TRBV28, with TRBD1 matching over 10 bases. The CDR3 is 14 residues long. Germline trimming cut 6 bases from V and 8 bases from J; bases unmatched to any gene: 6. Per the germline V gene, CDR1 is MDHEN and CDR2 is SYDVKM. The CDR3 region is CASRTTGGREKLFF. The DNA of the CDR3 is TGTGCCAGCAGGACGACAGGGGGCCGGGAAAAACTGTTTTTT.

In DNA, the CDR3 is TGTGCCAGCAGTTACACGGCTCAACCCTCCTCAGGCTACACCTTC. Translation: CASSYTAQPSSGYTF. The chain has TRBV6-5 and TRBJ1-2; D gene uncertain. CDR1 MNHEY and CDR2 SVGAGI come from the germline V gene. Deletions cut 2 bases from V and 8 bases from J, with 18 bases between. The CDR3 totals 15 residues.

The J gene is TRBJ2-5, the V gene TRBV2; 8 bases line up with TRBD1. Germline trimming cut 1 base from V and 3 bases from J; bases unmatched to any gene: 4. This CDR3 spans 15 amino acids. Looked up from germline, CDR1 is SNHLY and CDR2 is FYNNEI. CDR3: CASSEGDRIEETQYF. CDR3 nucleotide sequence: TGTGCCAGCAGTGAAGGGGACAGGATTGAAGAGACCCAGTACTTC.

The chain combines TRBV7-9 with TRBJ2-1; TRBD2 might be the D (6 bases). This CDR3 comprises 15 residues. Deletions cut 4 bases from V and 6 bases from J, with 16 bases between. Germline V CDR1 and CDR2: SEHNR, FQNEAQ (reference sequence). CDR3 region: CASSSGTPRVNEQFF. The CDR3, as DNA: TGTGCCAGCAGCTCCGGGACTCCCCGGGTCAATGAGCAGTTCTTC.

V and J are TRBV13 and TRBJ2-5, with 10 bases that match TRBD2. The CDR3 covers 16 residues. Germline V gene data show CDR1 as PRHDT and CDR2 as FYEKMQ (reference sequence). Losses at the gene ends were 4 bases for V and 5 bases for J; bases not matched to a gene: 10. The CDR3: CASSWQDLAGAETQYF. The CDR3 DNA follows: TGTGCCAGCAGCTGGCAGGACCTAGCGGGAGCGGAGACCCAGTACTTC.

The gene calls are TRBV11-3 and TRBJ2-7, with D possibly TRBD2 on 6 matching bases. Germline loops: CDR1 SGHNT, CDR2 YENEEA. The V end lost 6 bases, the J end lost 2 bases, and 14 bases lay between the germline ends. The CDR3 extends over 14 amino acids. Here the CDR3 DNA reads TGTGCCAGCAGGATGTACGGGGGAACCTACGAGCAGTACTTC. Amino acid sequence: CASRMYGGTYEQYF.

The V call is TRBV19, the J call TRBJ2-7; D gene uncertain. Between the trimmed V and J ends, which lost 4 bases and 5 bases, there was a span of 9 bases. The CDR3 consists of 12 residues. Germline V gene data show CDR1 as LNHDA and CDR2 as SQIVND (reference sequence). The CDR3 loop reads CASSTFSHEQYF. In DNA form, the CDR3 reads TGTGCCAGTAGTACATTTTCTCACGAGCAGTACTTC. The whole variable domain, remainder taken from reference TRBV19 and TRBJ2-7, is DGGITQSPKYLFRKEGQNVTLSCEQNLNHDAMYWYRQDPGQGLRLIYYSQIVNDFQKGDIAEGYSVSREKKESFPLTVTSAQKNPTAFYLCASSTFSHEQYFGPGTRLTVT.

In this sample, this clone turned up a few times. This chain links TRBV29-1 with TRBJ1-1; unclear D gene. CDR3 length: 12 amino acids. The germline V and J ends were trimmed by 5 bases and 4 bases, with 11 bases remaining between them. From germline, CDR1 is SQVTM and CDR2 ANQGSEA. This chain's CDR3 is CSVPGLATEAFF. Here the CDR3 DNA reads TGCAGCGTTCCGGGGTTGGCCACTGAAGCTTTCTTT.

V usage is TRBV5-1 and J usage is TRBJ1-1; D remains unclear. Trimming left V 0 bases short and J 5 bases short, with 11 bases between. Germline CDR1 reads SGHRS; CDR2 reads YFSETQ. This CDR3 region has 14 residues. CDR3 bases: TGCGCCAGCAGCTTGGGCAGCTTAGTGACTGAAGCTTTCTTT. This codes for CASSLGSLVTEAFF.

This rearrangement joins TRBV30 to TRBJ2-7; D gene ambiguous. There are 14 residues in the CDR3. Trimming cost V 2 bases and J 2 bases, with 13 bases left between them. The germline V gene has CDR1 GTSNPN and CDR2 SVGIG (reference sequence). DNA of the CDR3: TGTGCCTGGAGTTTGACGGTGACGACCTACGAGCAGTACTTC. It codes for CAWSLTVTTYEQYF.

V gene TRBV15 combines with J gene TRBJ1-1, with 9 bases aligning to TRBD1. The CDR3 totals 13 residues. Germline V gene data show CDR1 as LNHNV and CDR2 as YYDKDF (reference sequence). With 2 bases clipped from V and 7 bases from J, the junction kept 2 bases outside the gene matches. CDR3 sequence: CATSRTGGDEAFF. The CDR3 region has the DNA TGTGCCACCAGCAGAACAGGGGGCGATGAAGCTTTCTTT.

V usage is TRBV7-2 and J usage is TRBJ1-1; 7 bases line up with TRBD1. The J segment lost 4 bases and the V segment lost 4 bases, leaving 6 bases of the junction unmatched. Germline CDR1 and CDR2: SGHTA and FQGNSA. This CDR3 has 14 amino acids. The CDR3 region is CASSYRQGVTEAFF. The CDR3 nucleotides are TGTGCCAGCAGCTACCGACAGGGTGTCACTGAAGCTTTCTTT.

This chain connects TRBV5-1 to TRBJ2-1; 12 nucleotides align to TRBD2. V shed 0 bases, J shed 4 bases, and the junction held 8 bases outside the gene matches. This CDR3 has 18 residues. Germline V gene lookup returns CDR1 SGHRS and CDR2 YFSETQ. This CDR3 reads CASSLEVRTSGTYNEQFF. Written as DNA, the CDR3 is TGCGCCAGCAGCTTGGAAGTCCGGACTAGCGGGACTTACAATGAGCAGTTCTTC.

The rearrangement uses TRBV2 and TRBJ1-3; D is unresolved. Germline CDR1 SNHLY, CDR2 FYNNEI. CDR3 length: 14 residues. The V end was cut by 8 bases, the J end by 1 base, with 12 bases between. CDR3 in amino acids: CASEGLPSGNTIYF. In DNA form, the CDR3 reads TGTGCCAGCGAGGGCCTGCCTTCTGGAAACACCATATATTTT.